This entry concerns a single TCR beta chain. Germline loops: CDR1 MNHEY, CDR2 SVGAGI. The CDR3 has 15 residues. Trimming pared 8 bases from V and 2 bases from J, leaving 19 bases between. Data came from immunoSEQ multiplex PCR; TCRdb stores just in-frame clones and leaves some out. The sample records approximately 110,000 clones, about 80% being singletons. These data are taken from a study of blood T cell repertoires in COVID-19. The TCR was taken from a middle-aged woman with acute or convalescent COVID-19. Sequences were obtained from peripheral blood. The chain has TRBV6-5 and TRBJ2-7; TRBD1 is a possible D gene (6 bases). The CDR3 is CASQRFAGAAYEQYF. The CDR3 coding sequence is TGTGCCAGCCAGCGGTTTGCAGGGGCAGCCTACGAGCAGTACTTC.